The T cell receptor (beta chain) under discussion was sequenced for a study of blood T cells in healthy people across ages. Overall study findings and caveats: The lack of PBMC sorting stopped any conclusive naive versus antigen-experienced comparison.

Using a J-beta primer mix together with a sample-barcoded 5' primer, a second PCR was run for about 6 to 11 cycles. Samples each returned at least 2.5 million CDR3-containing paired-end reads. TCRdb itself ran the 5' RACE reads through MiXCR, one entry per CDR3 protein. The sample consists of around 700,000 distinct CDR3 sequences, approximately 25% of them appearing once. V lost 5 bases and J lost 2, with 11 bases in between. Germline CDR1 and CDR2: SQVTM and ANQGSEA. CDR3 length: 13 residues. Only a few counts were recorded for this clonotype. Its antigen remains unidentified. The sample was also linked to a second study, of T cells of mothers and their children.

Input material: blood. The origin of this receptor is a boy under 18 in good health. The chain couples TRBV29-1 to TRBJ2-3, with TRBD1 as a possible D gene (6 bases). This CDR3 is CSVRGQITDTQYF. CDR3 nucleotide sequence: TGCAGCGTTCGTGGACAGATCACAGATACGCAGTATTTT.